This T cell receptor beta chain was obtained from a study of T cell repertoires in cytomegalovirus infection. For the study at large: Matching HLA type, along with CMV infection, was indicated by public TCR beta signatures.

Trimming removed 5 bases from V and 2 bases from J; junction bases left unmatched: 5. The CDR3 is made up of 14 amino acids. Germline values: CDR1 MNHEY, CDR2 SMNVEV (reference sequence). TCRdb redid the calling of the reads with MiXCR, one entry per CDR3 protein. This repertoire shows around 900,000 distinct CDR3 sequences, 31% found once; its top ten account for about an eighth. The sample holds one count of this clonotype. Its antigen is still unknown. The source material was cultured CD8+ T cells from PBMCs, sampled from culture after CMV antigen stimulation. This clonotype was obtained from a human donor in good health (CMV status not recorded). Some clones in this sample may be carry-over from other donors' samples. The genes are TRBV27 and TRBJ2-5, with 7 nucleotides matching TRBD1. Written as DNA, the CDR3 is TGTGCCAGCAGTCCCAACAGGGGACAAGAGACCCAGTACTTC. Translated: CASSPNRGQETQYF.